This TCR beta chain appears in the sequencing data of a study of spatial heterogeneity in lung cancer. The time point was: sample taken at primary tumor resection. MiXCR, run by TCRdb on the 5' RACE reads, gives a single entry per CDR3 protein. The sample includes some 21,000 distinct CDR3 sequences, 4.6% of them seen just once. The V gene's germline CDR1 is SGDLS and CDR2 YYNGEE. Deletions cut 4 bases from V and 7 bases from J, with 15 bases between. This CDR3 has 14 amino acids. This TCR was sampled from a male donor with early-stage non-small cell lung cancer. The J gene is TRBJ2-1, the V gene TRBV9, with unresolved D. Source: PBMCs, taken at surgery. The CDR3 nucleotides read TGTGCCAGCAGCATACGCTCGGACGAAAATGAGCAGTTCTTC. Translation gives CASSIRSDENEQFF.